The 10 T cell receptor beta chains in this list originate from one sample, sequenced in a study of T cell changes during pregnancy in multiple sclerosis. Clones were read by immunoSEQ multiplex PCR, and TCRdb kept only the in-frame ones, dropping some. The table shows roughly 30,000 clones, with approximately 86% occurring only once. The sample here was CD4+ T cells from peripheral blood mononuclear cells, taken in the first trimester of pregnancy. These receptors were taken from a female donor in good health, enrolled as a control in a pregnancy study.

The V and J genes are TRBV29-1 and TRBJ2-7; TRBD1 might be the D (5 bases). CDR3 length: 12 amino acids. Deletions cut 4 bases from V and 5 bases from J, with 12 bases between. CDR1 is SQVTM and CDR2 is ANQGSEA in the germline V gene. The CDR3 here is CSVGGQGNEQYF. In DNA, the CDR3 is TGCAGCGTTGGAGGCCAGGGCAACGAGCAGTACTTC.

The chain uses TRBV11-1 and TRBJ2-1; D gene unclear. From germline, CDR1 is SGHAT and CDR2 FQDESV (reference sequence). V lost 1 base, J lost 10 bases, and 8 bases lay in between. The CDR3 runs to 12 residues. CDR3 bases: TGTGCCAGCAGCTTAGGAGGCTCCGAGCAGTTCTTC. It specifies CASSLGGSEQFF.

This chain links TRBV9 with TRBJ2-7; tentative D call: TRBD1 (5 bases). V lost 3 bases and J 2 bases, leaving 6 bases between the germline ends. The CDR3 runs to 12 residues. Germline CDR1 is SGDLS and CDR2 is YYNGEE. The CDR3 loop is CASSEDTYEQYF. CDR3 nucleotide sequence: TGTGCCAGCAGCGAGGACACCTACGAGCAGTACTTC.

The chain links TRBV7-8 to TRBJ1-2; D is unclear. CDR1 and CDR2 (germline): SGHVS, FQNEAQ. The germline V and J ends were trimmed by 5 bases and 2 bases, with 9 bases remaining between them. The CDR3 length is 13 residues. The CDR3 DNA sequence: TGTGCCAGCAGCCCATCGGGGAACTATGGCTACACCTTC. Protein: CASSPSGNYGYTF.

The J gene is TRBJ1-4, the V gene TRBV30, with D unresolved. The V end was cut by 5 bases, the J end by 2 bases, with 15 bases between. The CDR3 sequence is 15 residues long. The germline V gene has CDR1 GTSNPN and CDR2 SVGIG (reference sequence). The CDR3 protein is CAWGVGSGTNEKLFF. The DNA of the CDR3 is TGTGCCTGGGGGGTCGGGAGCGGCACTAATGAAAAACTGTTTTTT.

The V and J genes are TRBV29-1 and TRBJ2-7; 9 bases fit TRBD1. Per the germline V gene, CDR1 is SQVTM and CDR2 is ANQGSEA. CDR3 size: 15 residues. J lost 0 bases, V lost 5 bases, and 8 bases had no gene match. The CDR3 reads CSVKRTGDYSYEQYF. The CDR3 coding sequence is TGCAGCGTTAAAAGGACAGGGGATTACTCCTACGAGCAGTACTTC.

The chain is built from TRBV7-2 and TRBJ2-4, with 10 bases fitting TRBD2. J lost 8 bases, V lost 5 bases, and 6 bases had no gene match. CDR3 length equals 14 residues. Germline V CDR1 and CDR2: SGHTA, FQGNSA. The CDR3 loop reads CASSHSGGSDIQYF. CDR3 DNA sequence: TGTGCCAGCAGCCATAGCGGGGGGAGTGACATTCAGTACTTC. Filled out from reference TRBV7-2 and TRBJ2-4, the complete variable domain reads GAGVSQSPSNKVTEKGKDVELRCDPISGHTALYWYRQSLGQGLEFLIYFQGNSAPDKSGLPSDRFSAERTGGSVSTLTIQRTQQEDSAVYLCASSHSGGSDIQYFGAGTRLSVL.

V gene TRBV28 combines with J gene TRBJ1-3; D is ambiguous. The CDR3 consists of 15 residues. V was clipped by 1 base and J by 0 bases, with 7 bases between them. Germline CDR1 and CDR2: MDHEN and SYDVKM. The CDR3 region has the DNA TGTGCCAGCAGTTTATTGGCAGGCTCTGGAAACACCATATATTTT. Protein: CASSLLAGSGNTIYF.

The J gene is TRBJ2-7, the V gene TRBV21-1; the table calls TRBD1, which could not be checked here. TRBV21-1 is marked as a pseudogene. The CDR3 covers 16 residues. As DNA, the CDR3 is TGTGCCAGCAGCCTATTCCGGCGGACAGGGAGCTACGAGCAGTACTTC. The encoded protein is CASSLFRRTGSYEQYF.

DNA of the CDR3: TGTGCCAGCAGCCCCCCCACTAGCGGGGGGTCGTACAATGAGCAGTTCTTC. This encodes CASSPPTSGGSYNEQFF. The chain joins TRBV9 to TRBJ2-1; 12 bases are a match to TRBD2. The CDR3 runs 17 residues. CDR1 and CDR2 (germline): SGDLS, YYNGEE. Trimming at V came to 4 bases and at J to 4 bases, leaving 9 bases not matched to a gene. The full variable domain, rest sourced from reference TRBV9 and TRBJ2-1, is DSGVTQTPKHLITATGQRVTLRCSPRSGDLSVYWYQQSLDQGLQFLIQYYNGEERAKGNILERFSAQQFPDLHSELNLSSLELGDSALYFCASSPPTSGGSYNEQFFGPGTRLTVL.